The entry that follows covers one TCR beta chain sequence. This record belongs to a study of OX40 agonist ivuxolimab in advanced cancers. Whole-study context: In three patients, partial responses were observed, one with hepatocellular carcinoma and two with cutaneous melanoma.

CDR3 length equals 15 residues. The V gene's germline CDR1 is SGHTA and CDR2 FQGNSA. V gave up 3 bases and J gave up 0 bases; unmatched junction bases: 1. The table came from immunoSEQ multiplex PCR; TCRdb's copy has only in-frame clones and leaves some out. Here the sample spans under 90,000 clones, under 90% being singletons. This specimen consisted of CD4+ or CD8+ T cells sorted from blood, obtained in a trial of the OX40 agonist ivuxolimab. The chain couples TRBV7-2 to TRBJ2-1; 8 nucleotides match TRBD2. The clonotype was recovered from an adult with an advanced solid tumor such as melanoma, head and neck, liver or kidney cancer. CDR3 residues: CASSLGTSSYNEQFF. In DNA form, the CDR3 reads TGTGCCAGCAGCTTGGGGACTAGCTCCTACAATGAGCAGTTCTTC.